This is a list of T cell receptor beta chains from one sample in a study of T cell responses to AZD1222 COVID-19 vaccine. This table comes from immunoSEQ multiplex PCR, and its TCRdb copy is limited to in-frame clones, with some not included. This table has 90,000 to 150,000 clones, around 90% appearing once. The sequencing used peripheral blood, collected 28 days after the second AZD1222 dose. These receptors originate from an adult who received the AZD1222 COVID-19 vaccine. The CDR3 runs from the conserved cysteine through the conserved F or W. Fields, in order: clone size, D gene, J gene, V gene, CDR3 protein, CDR3 DNA. A D gene is named only where the DNA matches it firmly. Some rows have no size entry. The others give once, few or many, or a class for an expanded clone.

size: once; D: TRBD1; J: TRBJ1-2; V: TRBV7-8; CDR3: CASSSLGQDGSMELTF; DNA: TGTGCCAGCAGCTCTCTTGGACAGGATGGATCTATGGAACTCACCTTC
size: .; D: .; J: TRBJ2-1; V: TRBV7-3; CDR3: CASSLRGKGSDEQFF; DNA: TGTGCCAGCAGCTTAAGGGGGAAGGGTTCGGATGAGCAGTTCTTC
size: .; D: .; J: TRBJ1-3; V: TRBV30; CDR3: CAWRTGPLSGNTIYF; DNA: TGTGCCTGGAGAACAGGTCCACTCTCTGGAAACACCATATATTTT
size: .; D: .; J: TRBJ2-2; V: TRBV4-3; CDR3: CASSQEPTGYTGELFF; DNA: TGCGCCAGCAGCCAAGAACCAACAGGGTACACCGGGGAGCTGTTTTTT
size: .; D: .; J: TRBJ1-4; V: TRBV5-1; CDR3: CASSLVGSSTTNEKLFF; DNA: TGCGCCAGCAGCTTGGTGGGCAGTTCTACAACTAATGAAAAACTGTTTTTT
size: .; D: .; J: TRBJ1-1; V: TRBV6-5; CDR3: CASSYSRATEAFF; DNA: TGTGCCAGCAGTTACTCCAGGGCCACTGAAGCTTTCTTT
size: .; D: TRBD1; J: TRBJ2-1; V: TRBV3-1/TRBV3-2; CDR3: CASSLGTGGSYNEQFF; DNA: TGTGCCAGCAGCCTAGGGACAGGGGGATCCTACAATGAGCAGTTCTTC
size: .; D: .; J: TRBJ1-5; V: TRBV7-2; CDR3: CASSPGLQVHSNQPQHF; DNA: TGTGCCAGCAGCCCGGGCCTACAGGTCCATAGCAATCAGCCCCAGCATTTT
size: few; D: TRBD2; J: TRBJ2-1; V: TRBV6-5; CDR3: CASSYSREGGNNEQFF; DNA: TGTGCCAGCAGTTACTCCAGGGAGGGAGGCAACAATGAGCAGTTCTTC
size: .; D: .; J: TRBJ1-4; V: TRBV12-3/TRBV12-4; CDR3: CASSLRGNEKLFF; DNA: TGTGCCAGCAGCCTTCGGGGAAATGAAAAACTGTTTTTT
size: .; D: .; J: TRBJ2-1; V: TRBV11-1; CDR3: CASSSRQDNEQFF; DNA: TGTGCCAGCAGCTCCCGACAGGACAATGAGCAGTTCTTC
size: .; D: TRBD1; J: TRBJ1-5; V: TRBV10-3; CDR3: CAIRGQVNQPQHF; DNA: TGTGCCATCAGGGGACAGGTAAATCAGCCCCAGCATTTT
size: .; D: .; J: TRBJ1-1; V: TRBV7-9; CDR3: CASSLGGGEGSTEAFF; DNA: TGTGCCAGCAGCTTAGGCGGAGGGGAGGGGAGCACTGAAGCTTTCTTT
size: .; D: .; J: TRBJ1-3; V: TRBV6-4; CDR3: CASSAAAGAGNTIYF; DNA: TGTGCCAGCAGTGCGGCGGCCGGGGCTGGAAACACCATATATTTT